The 3 T cell receptor beta chains given below trace back to one sample, sequenced in a study of cytomegalovirus exposure and HLA in healthy donors. In the PCR, 60 Vbeta and 13 Jbeta primers were used. This table comes from immunoSEQ multiplex PCR, and its TCRdb copy is limited to in-frame clones, with some not included. The sample carries around 180,000 clones, roughly 80% recorded once. The source material was PBMCs. These receptors originate from a male donor in good health and CMV-seronegative.

This chain links TRBV5-6 with TRBJ2-7, with D perhaps matching TRBD2 (6 bases). The V gene's germline CDR1 is SGHDT and CDR2 YYEEEE. This CDR3 comprises 14 residues. Trimming pared 1 base from V and 2 bases from J, leaving 10 bases between. The CDR3 loop is CASSLSLATYEQYF. CDR3 coding DNA: TGTGCCAGCAGCTTGTCCCTAGCGACCTACGAGCAGTACTTC.

The V call is TRBV5-5, the J call TRBJ1-6; D may be TRBD1 (5 bases). CDR1 and CDR2 (germline): SGHKS, YYEKEE (reference sequence). The CDR3 extends over 18 amino acids. V was cut by 0 bases and J by 0 bases, with 13 bases left in between. The CDR3 bases are TGTGCCAGCAGCTTGGCAGGCAACAGGCCCTCCTATAATTCACCCCTCCACTTT. It translates to CASSLAGNRPSYNSPLHF.

The chain links TRBV7-9 to TRBJ1-1, with D unresolved. Germline-derived CDR1 and CDR2 are SEHNR and FQNEAQ (reference sequence). CDR3 size: 14 residues. Between the trimmed V and J ends, which lost 7 bases and 5 bases, there was a span of 17 bases. Written as DNA, the CDR3 is TGTGCCAGCACTGTTTACGGGCCGGGGACTGAAGCTTTCTTT. This encodes CASTVYGPGTEAFF.